Listed below are T cell receptor beta chains from one sample, sequenced in a study of read filtering for tumor transcriptome and immune sequencing. TCRdb reprocessed the reads with MiXCR, giving one entry per CDR3 protein. Among roughly 82,000 distinct CDR3 sequences listed, 9% to 15% were seen once. The source material was a population of CD138-negative cells sorted from bone marrow. Receptors originate from a donor aged 40 or over with multiple myeloma. CDR3s include the opening cysteine and the closing phenylalanine or tryptophan. Each record gives: CDR3 DNA, CDR3 protein, D gene, clone size, J gene, V gene. The D gene is left open where the match is weak. Size is stated for part of the rows, as once, few or many counts, or as a class when the clone is expanded.

cdr3_nt: TGCAGTGCTAGTTACGCGGGGCACTACAATGAGCAGTTCTTC; cdr3_aa: CSASYAGHYNEQFF; d_call: -; clone_size: many; j_call: TRBJ2-1; v_call: TRBV20-1
cdr3_nt: TGCAGCGTTGCCGTGACAGGGCTGGAGACCCAGTACTTC; cdr3_aa: CSVAVTGLETQYF; d_call: TRBD1; clone_size: few; j_call: TRBJ2-5; v_call: TRBV29-1
cdr3_nt: TGTGCCAGCAATCAGAGGGGGAGATCAGGAGCTGAAGCTTTCTTT; cdr3_aa: CASNQRGRSGAEAFF; d_call: -; clone_size: many; j_call: TRBJ1-1; v_call: TRBV6-6
cdr3_nt: TGTGCCAGCAGCTGGACAGTTTACACCGGGGAGCTGTTTTTT; cdr3_aa: CASSWTVYTGELFF; d_call: -; clone_size: many; j_call: TRBJ2-2; v_call: TRBV5-5
cdr3_nt: TGCGCCAGCAGCCCCCAGGCGGAGACCCAGTGCTTC; cdr3_aa: CASSPQAETQCF; d_call: -; clone_size: few; j_call: TRBJ2-5; v_call: TRBV5-1
cdr3_nt: TGTGCCAGCAGTGATCGTATCACTGAAGCTTTCTTT; cdr3_aa: CASSDRITEAFF; d_call: -; clone_size: many; j_call: TRBJ1-1; v_call: TRBV6-5
cdr3_nt: TGTGCCAGCAGCCGAGGGACAGGGTTCTCCTACGAGCAGTACTTC; cdr3_aa: CASSRGTGFSYEQYF; d_call: TRBD1; clone_size: many; j_call: TRBJ2-7; v_call: TRBV3-1
cdr3_nt: TGCGCCAGCAGCATAAACCGGGACAGGGGCTCAGATACGCAGTATTTT; cdr3_aa: CASSINRDRGSDTQYF; d_call: TRBD1; clone_size: few; j_call: TRBJ2-3; v_call: TRBV5-1
cdr3_nt: TGTGCCAGCAGCCCTTGGACTAGCGGGGTAGATACGCAGTATTTT; cdr3_aa: CASSPWTSGVDTQYF; d_call: TRBD2; clone_size: many; j_call: TRBJ2-3; v_call: TRBV6-2/TRBV6-3
cdr3_nt: TGCGCCAGCAGTGGACGACTAGCGGGAGGGCCCCTTGAGCAGTTCTTC; cdr3_aa: CASSGRLAGGPLEQFF; d_call: TRBD2; clone_size: many; j_call: TRBJ2-1; v_call: TRBV23-1
cdr3_nt: TGTGCCAGCAGCCGATGGACTAGCGGGAAGCTTCAAGAGACCCAGTACTTC; cdr3_aa: CASSRWTSGKLQETQYF; d_call: TRBD2; clone_size: few; j_call: TRBJ2-5; v_call: TRBV3-1
cdr3_nt: TGTGCCAGCAGCCGAGCCACACGGGCTGAAGCTTTCTTT; cdr3_aa: CASSRATRAEAFF; d_call: -; clone_size: few; j_call: TRBJ1-1; v_call: TRBV14
cdr3_nt: TGTGCCAGCGATGGCGGATCAAACTATGGCTACACCTTC; cdr3_aa: CASDGGSNYGYTF; d_call: -; clone_size: many; j_call: TRBJ1-2; v_call: TRBV28
cdr3_nt: TGTGCCAGCAGTTTCGGGGCCTACAATGAGCAGTTCTTC; cdr3_aa: CASSFGAYNEQFF; d_call: -; clone_size: many; j_call: TRBJ2-1; v_call: TRBV12-3/TRBV12-4
cdr3_nt: TGTGCCAGCAGGCAAAACACCGGGGAGCTGTTTTTT; cdr3_aa: CASRQNTGELFF; d_call: -; clone_size: many; j_call: TRBJ2-2; v_call: TRBV2
cdr3_nt: TGTGCCAGCAGTTCACAACCTGGTCAGCCCCAGCATTTT; cdr3_aa: CASSSQPGQPQHF; d_call: -; clone_size: -; j_call: TRBJ1-5; v_call: TRBV28
cdr3_nt: TGTGCCAGCAGCTCCCCCGTGTACGAGCAGTACTTC; cdr3_aa: CASSSPVYEQYF; d_call: -; clone_size: many; j_call: TRBJ2-7; v_call: TRBV6-6
cdr3_nt: TGCAGCGTTGATGTATTGGGGACGTACGGCTACACCTTC; cdr3_aa: CSVDVLGTYGYTF; d_call: -; clone_size: many; j_call: TRBJ1-2; v_call: TRBV29-1
cdr3_nt: TGCAGCGCCAGGACAGGGGTCGAAGCTTTCTTT; cdr3_aa: CSARTGVEAFF; d_call: TRBD1; clone_size: -; j_call: TRBJ1-1; v_call: TRBV29-1
cdr3_nt: TGCGCCAGCAGCTCGTTACAGGGAAAGGGCAAAAACATTCAGTACTTC; cdr3_aa: CASSSLQGKGKNIQYF; d_call: -; clone_size: -; j_call: TRBJ2-4; v_call: TRBV5-1
cdr3_nt: TGCAGTGCTAGAGAGGGGGGGCGCAATAATTCACCCCTCCACTTT; cdr3_aa: CSAREGGRNNSPLHF; d_call: -; clone_size: many; j_call: TRBJ1-6; v_call: TRBV20-1
cdr3_nt: TGTGCCAGCAGTGAACAACAGGGAGATACGCAGTATTTT; cdr3_aa: CASSEQQGDTQYF; d_call: -; clone_size: many; j_call: TRBJ2-3; v_call: TRBV2
cdr3_nt: TGCAGCGTTGTTTTGGACTCCTACGAGCAGTACTTC; cdr3_aa: CSVVLDSYEQYF; d_call: -; clone_size: -; j_call: TRBJ2-7; v_call: TRBV29-1
cdr3_nt: TGTGCCAGTAGTCCCTTAGCGGGAGGGCTAGGCACCGGGGAGCTGTTTTTT; cdr3_aa: CASSPLAGGLGTGELFF; d_call: TRBD2; clone_size: -; j_call: TRBJ2-2; v_call: TRBV19
cdr3_nt: TGTGCCAGCTCACGACCGGGACTAGCGCTCGGGGAGCTGTTTTTT; cdr3_aa: CASSRPGLALGELFF; d_call: TRBD2; clone_size: many; j_call: TRBJ2-2; v_call: TRBV18
cdr3_nt: TGTGCCAGCAGCCACCGGACAGTAGGTGAAAAACTGTTTTTT; cdr3_aa: CASSHRTVGEKLFF; d_call: -; clone_size: many; j_call: TRBJ1-4; v_call: TRBV3-1
cdr3_nt: TGCGCCAGCAGCTTGGAGGGGAATGAGCAGTTCTTC; cdr3_aa: CASSLEGNEQFF; d_call: -; clone_size: many; j_call: TRBJ2-1; v_call: TRBV5-1
cdr3_nt: TGCGCCAGCAGCAAGACAGGGGGAGGTGAAGAACTGTTTTTT; cdr3_aa: CASSKTGGGEELFF; d_call: TRBD1; clone_size: -; j_call: TRBJ1-4; v_call: TRBV5-1
cdr3_nt: TGTGCCAGCAGTTTAAGGCCGGCCTACGAGCAGTACTTC; cdr3_aa: CASSLRPAYEQYF; d_call: -; clone_size: few; j_call: TRBJ2-7; v_call: TRBV28
cdr3_nt: TGCGCCAGCAGCCAGGCGGGACTAGCGGGAGGCCAAACAAGTCTCAATGAGCAGTTCTTC; cdr3_aa: CASSQAGLAGGQTSLNEQFF; d_call: TRBD2; clone_size: -; j_call: TRBJ2-1; v_call: TRBV4-1
cdr3_nt: TGTGCCAGCACCGTAACGGATTCTTATGATGAGCAGTTCTTC; cdr3_aa: CASTVTDSYDEQFF; d_call: -; clone_size: many; j_call: TRBJ2-1; v_call: TRBV7-8
cdr3_nt: TGCGCCAGCAGCTTGGGCCGGACCTCCACAGATACGCAGTATTTT; cdr3_aa: CASSLGRTSTDTQYF; d_call: -; clone_size: many; j_call: TRBJ2-3; v_call: TRBV5-1
cdr3_nt: TGTGCCAGCCAACAGGGGGCCAGCACTGAAGCTTTCTTT; cdr3_aa: CASQQGASTEAFF; d_call: TRBD1; clone_size: -; j_call: TRBJ1-1; v_call: TRBV12-3/TRBV12-4
cdr3_nt: TGTGCCGGGGGGGTAGTCAACGGCTACACCTTC; cdr3_aa: CAGGVVNGYTF; d_call: -; clone_size: many; j_call: TRBJ1-2; v_call: TRBV28
cdr3_nt: TGTGCCAGCAGCCCCCAGGGGTATAGCAATCAGCCCCAGCATTTT; cdr3_aa: CASSPQGYSNQPQHF; d_call: -; clone_size: many; j_call: TRBJ1-5; v_call: TRBV2
cdr3_nt: TGCGCCAGCAGCAAGGGACAGCCCTCCTACGAGCAGTACTTC; cdr3_aa: CASSKGQPSYEQYF; d_call: TRBD1; clone_size: many; j_call: TRBJ2-7; v_call: TRBV5-1
cdr3_nt: TGTGCGGAGGGCAGGCGAAATCAGCCCCAGCATTTT; cdr3_aa: CAEGRRNQPQHF; d_call: -; clone_size: -; j_call: TRBJ1-5; v_call: TRBV7-3
cdr3_nt: TGTGCCAGCAGCCTCGGACAGGGCTACGAGCAGTACTTC; cdr3_aa: CASSLGQGYEQYF; d_call: TRBD1; clone_size: many; j_call: TRBJ2-7; v_call: TRBV4-1
cdr3_nt: TGTGCCAGCAGCCAGTGGGCAGGGGAGACCCAGTACTTC; cdr3_aa: CASSQWAGETQYF; d_call: -; clone_size: many; j_call: TRBJ2-5; v_call: TRBV14
cdr3_nt: TGCGGGTCCGGGACCGGCGTCTTCTCACCCCTCCACTTT; cdr3_aa: CGSGTGVFSPLHF; d_call: -; clone_size: -; j_call: TRBJ1-6; v_call: TRBV20-1
cdr3_nt: TGTACCAGCAGCCTCAACCCCCCTGCGAACACCGGGGAGCTGTTTTTT; cdr3_aa: CTSSLNPPANTGELFF; d_call: -; clone_size: -; j_call: TRBJ2-2; v_call: TRBV3-1
cdr3_nt: TGCAGTGCTAGAGAGACAGCAACCGGGGAGCTGTTTTTT; cdr3_aa: CSARETATGELFF; d_call: -; clone_size: -; j_call: TRBJ2-2; v_call: TRBV20-1
cdr3_nt: TGTGCCAGCAGTGAAGGGACACACCATAAGCCCCGGCATTTT; cdr3_aa: CASSEGTHHKPRHF; d_call: -; clone_size: -; j_call: TRBJ1-5; v_call: TRBV6-1
cdr3_nt: TGTGCCAGCAGCTTAGTTATCACAGGGGGCGCATACAATGAGCAGTTCTTC; cdr3_aa: CASSLVITGGAYNEQFF; d_call: TRBD1; clone_size: many; j_call: TRBJ2-1; v_call: TRBV11-2
cdr3_nt: TGTGCCAGCTCACTACTAGCGGGGAACAATGAGCAGTTCTTC; cdr3_aa: CASSLLAGNNEQFF; d_call: TRBD2; clone_size: many; j_call: TRBJ2-1; v_call: TRBV18